Each of the 26 T cell receptor beta chains below was sequenced from the same sample in a study of beta chain features in type 1 diabetes. All of the isolated RNA was reverse transcribed, so expressed TCRB transcripts were sequenced. The repertoire was sequenced with immunoSEQ multiplex PCR; TCRdb's copy has only in-frame clones and lacks some. The table includes 200,000 to 250,000 clones, 9.6% detected once. The sequenced material came from naive CD4+ T cells from blood. These receptor sequences come from a woman aged 18-35 years in good health.

This clone occurred many times. This sequence joins TRBV30 and TRBJ2-4; D might be TRBD2 (5 bases). Germline V gene sequence: CDR1 GTSNPN, CDR2 SVGIG (reference sequence). V lost 3 bases and J 3 bases, leaving 18 bases between the germline ends. The CDR3 consists of 16 residues. CDR3 in amino acids: CAWSATTTGVKNIQYF. CDR3 DNA: TGTGCCTGGAGCGCGACGACGACCGGGGTCAAAAACATTCAGTACTTC.

This clone has just a few counts. The chain combines TRBV9 with TRBJ1-4; D is unclear. The CDR3 has 16 amino acids. V lost 3 bases to trimming and J lost 2 bases, with 14 bases between them. Looked up from germline, CDR1 is SGDLS and CDR2 is YYNGEE. CDR3 sequence: CASSASQVPTNEKLFF. For the CDR3, the DNA is TGTGCCAGCAGCGCTTCGCAGGTTCCGACTAATGAAAAACTGTTTTTT.

This clone turned up a few times. The rearrangement joins TRBV9 to TRBJ1-3; D is ambiguous. Trimming removed 0 bases at V and 0 bases at J, with 7 bases between. This CDR3 contains 15 residues. The germline V gene encodes CDR1 SGDLS and CDR2 YYNGEE. The chain's CDR3 is CASSVGRSSGNTIYF. The CDR3, as DNA: TGTGCCAGCAGCGTAGGACGGAGCTCTGGAAACACCATATATTTT.

This clone was seen a handful of times. J is TRBJ2-7 and V is TRBV12-5; D is possibly TRBD2 (8 bases). Trimming pared 0 bases from V and 2 bases from J, leaving 20 bases between. The germline gives CDR1 LGHNT, CDR2 FRNRAP. The CDR3 consists of 18 residues. The CDR3 spells CASGLVLLSGTETYEQYF. CDR3 DNA sequence: TGTGCTAGTGGTTTGGTACTTCTTAGCGGGACAGAGACCTACGAGCAGTACTTC.

This clone was detected only a few times. V is TRBV5-1 and J is TRBJ2-7, with TRBD2 matching 11 bases. V trimming: 0 bases; J trimming: 1 base; junction bases outside the gene matches: 3. The length of the CDR3 is 16 residues. CDR1 is SGHRS and CDR2 is YFSETQ in the germline V gene. CDR3 nucleotides: TGCGCCAGCAGCTTGGGTGCTAGCGGGAGGTCCTACGAGCAGTACTTC. This translates into CASSLGASGRSYEQYF. The full variable domain, with the rest looked up from reference TRBV5-1 and TRBJ2-7, is KAGVTQTPRYLIKTRGQQVTLSCSPISGHRSVSWYQQTPGQGLQFLFEYFSETQRNKGNFPGRFSGRQFSNSRSEMNVSTLELGDSALYLCASSLGASGRSYEQYFGPGTRLTVT.

This clone has more than one count but fewer than ten. The chain is built from TRBV29-1 and TRBJ2-3; D gene ambiguous. Germline CDR1 and CDR2: SQVTM and ANQGSEA. Trimming pared 1 base from V and 3 bases from J, leaving 11 bases between. The CDR3 is made up of 14 amino acids. In DNA form, the CDR3 reads TGCAGCGTTGAAGGTCCAGGAAGAACAGATACGCAGTATTTT. The encoded protein is CSVEGPGRTDTQYF.

This clone was counted a few times. This chain connects TRBV7-3 to TRBJ1-6, with no clear D. The ends were cut back, 5 bases at V and 10 bases at J, with 15 bases in the middle. The CDR3 runs to 14 residues. Germline V CDR1 and CDR2: SGHTA, FQGTGA. The CDR3 is CASSQGSEGSPLHF. The CDR3 coding sequence is TGTGCCAGCAGCCAAGGGTCCGAGGGATCACCCCTCCACTTT. The full variable domain, in which reference TRBV7-3 and TRBJ1-6 provide the parts outside the CDR3, is GAGVSQTPSNKVTEKGKYVELRCDPISGHTALYWYRQSLGQGPEFLIYFQGTGAADDSGLPNDRFFAVRPEGSVSTLKIQRTERGDSAVYLCASSQGSEGSPLHFGNGTRLTVT.

This chain uses TRBV11-2 with TRBJ2-1, with D tentatively TRBD2 (5 bases). The V gene lost 1 base and the J gene lost 7 bases, with 14 bases spanning the gap. The germline gives CDR1 SGHAT, CDR2 FQNNGV. The CDR3 covers 15 residues. In DNA, the CDR3 is TGTGCCAGCAGCTTAGTATTCAGGAGGACTAATGAGCAGTTCTTC. Translation: CASSLVFRRTNEQFF.

The genes are TRBV21-1 and TRBJ2-3; the table calls TRBD2, which could not be checked here. TRBV21-1 is an annotated pseudogene. There are 15 residues in the CDR3. The CDR3 DNA reads as TGTGCCAGCAGCAAAGCGTACGGAAGAGGAGATACGCAGTATTTT. It translates to CASSKAYGRGDTQYF.

The chain carries TRBV2 and TRBJ2-3, with D tentatively TRBD2 (5 bases). From germline, CDR1 is SNHLY and CDR2 FYNNEI. The CDR3 has 17 amino acids. Trimming took off 9 bases at V and 3 bases at J, with 25 bases between the two ends. In DNA form, the CDR3 reads TGTGCCAGTCCCACGGTATCCCGGGATTGGTCGACAGATACGCAGTATTTT. It encodes CASPTVSRDWSTDTQYF.

V is TRBV30 and J is TRBJ2-1, with a possible D match to TRBD2 (5 bases). This CDR3 region has 13 residues. Trimming pared 1 base from V and 10 bases from J, leaving 14 bases between. CDR1 and CDR2 from the germline V gene are GTSNPN and SVGIG (reference sequence). CDR3 in DNA: TGTGCCTGGAGTGGAACACGGGGTCAGGAGCAGTTCTTC. It codes for CAWSGTRGQEQFF.

This clone was found a few times. In nucleotides, the CDR3 is TGCAGTGCCTGGACTACACCCGAGCAGTACTTC. Translation: CSAWTTPEQYF. This sequence joins TRBV20-1 and TRBJ2-7; possible D gene TRBD2, 6 bases. The CDR3 extends over 11 amino acids. Germline CDR1 is DFQATT and CDR2 is SNEGSKA (reference sequence). Trimming removed 6 bases from V and 6 bases from J, with 12 bases in between.

The chain recombines TRBV29-1 with TRBJ2-3, with D possibly being TRBD2 (5 bases). The CDR3 runs 14 residues. Germline CDR1 is SQVTM and CDR2 is ANQGSEA. Trimming stripped 4 bases from V and 1 base from J, with 12 bases between. The CDR3 reads CSVAGVDGTDTQYF. Written as DNA, the CDR3 is TGCAGCGTTGCCGGGGTAGACGGCACAGATACGCAGTATTTT.

This clone was observed a handful of times. This rearrangement joins TRBV4-1 to TRBJ1-4; a possible D gene is TRBD1 (5 bases). Germline-derived CDR1 and CDR2 are MGHRA and YSYEKL. Trimming took 5 bases from V and 3 from J, leaving 13 bases between them. The CDR3 contains 15 residues. CDR3 region: CASSAQGVSNEKLFF. The CDR3 coding sequence is TGCGCCAGCAGCGCCCAGGGCGTCTCTAATGAAAAACTGTTTTTT.

About this clone: At one end, the junction sequence differs from germline, possibly due to a read error. The rearrangement joins TRBV6-1 to TRBJ2-7, with 7 bases identical to TRBD1. The CDR3 sequence is 13 residues long. Germline CDR1 is MNHNS and CDR2 is SASEGT. DNA for the CDR3: TGTGCCATCAGTCCGACAGGGTGGTACGAGCAGTACTTC. It is translated as CAISPTGWYEQYF.

In this sample, this clone turned up a few times. V gene TRBV5-6 combines with J gene TRBJ1-6; no clear D. The germline V gene has CDR1 SGHDT and CDR2 YYEEEE. Trimming removed 1 base from V and 9 bases from J, with 5 bases in between. The CDR3 is 12 amino acids. CDR3 loop: CASSLSGSPLHF. The CDR3, as DNA: TGTGCCAGCAGCTTGTCGGGTTCACCCCTCCACTTT.

The V and J genes are TRBV11-3 and TRBJ2-1, with 7 bases matching TRBD2. V shed 0 bases and J 6 bases; nucleotides not matched to a gene: 5. The germline gives CDR1 SGHNT, CDR2 YENEEA. This CDR3 has 15 residues. The CDR3 is CASSLEAGRSNEQFF. DNA for the CDR3: TGTGCCAGCAGCTTAGAAGCGGGGAGAAGCAATGAGCAGTTCTTC.

This chain connects TRBV7-2 to TRBJ1-5, with a possible D match to TRBD1 (5 bases). CDR1 and CDR2 from the germline V gene are SGHTA and FQGNSA. The CDR3 contains 13 residues. Trimming took off 7 bases at V and 4 bases at J, with 11 bases between the two ends. The CDR3 spells CASTGHPNQPQHF. The CDR3 DNA reads as TGTGCCAGCACCGGACACCCAAATCAGCCCCAGCATTTT. Using reference TRBV7-2 and TRBJ1-5 for the parts outside the CDR3, the full variable domain is GAGVSQSPSNKVTEKGKDVELRCDPISGHTALYWYRQSLGQGLEFLIYFQGNSAPDKSGLPSDRFSAERTGGSVSTLTIQRTQQEDSAVYLCASTGHPNQPQHFGDGTRLSIL.

This chain uses TRBV12-5 with TRBJ2-7; D perhaps matches TRBD2 (5 bases). Germline loops: CDR1 LGHNT, CDR2 FRNRAP. Trimming removed 2 bases at V and 3 bases at J, with 17 bases between. There are 16 residues in the CDR3. CDR3 nucleotides: TGTGCTAGTGGTTTGACTAGAGGGCCTCACCTCTACGAGCAGTACTTC. Its protein is CASGLTRGPHLYEQYF.

The chain joins TRBV13 to TRBJ2-1; D is ambiguous. V lost 5 bases, J lost 9 bases, and 11 bases lay in between. This CDR3 is built from 12 residues. Germline V gene lookup returns CDR1 PRHDT and CDR2 FYEKMQ (reference sequence). The CDR3 nucleotides are TGTGCCAGCAGCCGAAAGACTCGTGAGCAGTTCTTC. This gives the protein CASSRKTREQFF.

The chain is built from TRBV6-1 and TRBJ1-4, with a tentative D call TRBD1 (5 bases). CDR1 MNHNS and CDR2 SASEGT come from the germline V gene. The V end was cut by 1 base, the J end by 0 bases, with 12 bases between. The CDR3 extends over 17 amino acids. CDR3 nucleotide sequence: TGTGCCAGCAGTGAAGATAGCAGGGCGGCAACTAATGAAAAACTGTTTTTT. This sequence encodes CASSEDSRAATNEKLFF.

This clone has a handful of counts. At the DNA level, this CDR3 is encoded by other sequences in the same sample as well. The chain joins TRBV6-5 to TRBJ1-2; 11 nucleotides agree with TRBD1. This CDR3 has 13 amino acids. V was pared by 5 bases and J by 5 bases, with 1 base of the junction left unmatched. The germline CDR1 and CDR2 sequences are MNHEY and SVGAGI. The DNA of the CDR3 is TGTGCCAGCAGTAGGGACAGGGGGTATGGCTACACCTTC. This encodes CASSRDRGYGYTF.

The chain combines TRBV5-1 with TRBJ2-5; TRBD1 matches at 8 bases. The germline V gene encodes CDR1 SGHRS and CDR2 YFSETQ. V lost 4 bases, J lost 2 bases, and 7 bases stayed unmatched. This CDR3 spans 15 amino acids. The CDR3 nucleotides are TGCGCCAGCAGCCCCCAGACAGGGGTTCAAGAGACCCAGTACTTC. This gives the protein CASSPQTGVQETQYF. Based on the CDR3 plus reference TRBV5-1 and TRBJ2-5, the full variable domain is KAGVTQTPRYLIKTRGQQVTLSCSPISGHRSVSWYQQTPGQGLQFLFEYFSETQRNKGNFPGRFSGRQFSNSRSEMNVSTLELGDSALYLCASSPQTGVQETQYFGPGTRLLVL.

This clone was seen at least ten times. J is TRBJ2-7 and V is TRBV7-9, with a weak D call TRBD2 (6 bases). The CDR3 extends over 13 amino acids. Looked up from germline, CDR1 is SEHNR and CDR2 is FQNEAQ (reference sequence). The V gene lost 5 bases and the J gene lost 5 bases, with 13 bases spanning the gap. This CDR3 is CASSPRLVNEQYF. CDR3 DNA: TGTGCCAGCAGCCCCAGACTAGTGAACGAGCAGTACTTC.

This clone was found once. This chain joins TRBV4-1 and TRBJ1-1; no definite D call. The CDR3 is 16 amino acids. V lost 0 bases, J lost 0 bases, and 11 bases lay in between. Germline V gene lookup returns CDR1 MGHRA and CDR2 YSYEKL. The CDR3 bases are TGCGCCAGCAGCCAAGATAGTGGAGGAATGAACACTGAAGCTTTCTTT. Protein sequence: CASSQDSGGMNTEAFF.

This clone was seen only a few times. The chain is built from TRBV5-4 and TRBJ1-1, with TRBD1 matching 9 bases. There are 15 residues in the CDR3. In germline, CDR1 is SGHNT, CDR2 YYREEE (reference sequence). V was pared by 4 bases and J by 1 base, with 5 bases of the junction left unmatched. The CDR3 sequence: CASSRQGQGNTEAFF. The CDR3 DNA follows: TGTGCCAGCAGCCGCCAGGGACAGGGGAACACTGAAGCTTTCTTT.